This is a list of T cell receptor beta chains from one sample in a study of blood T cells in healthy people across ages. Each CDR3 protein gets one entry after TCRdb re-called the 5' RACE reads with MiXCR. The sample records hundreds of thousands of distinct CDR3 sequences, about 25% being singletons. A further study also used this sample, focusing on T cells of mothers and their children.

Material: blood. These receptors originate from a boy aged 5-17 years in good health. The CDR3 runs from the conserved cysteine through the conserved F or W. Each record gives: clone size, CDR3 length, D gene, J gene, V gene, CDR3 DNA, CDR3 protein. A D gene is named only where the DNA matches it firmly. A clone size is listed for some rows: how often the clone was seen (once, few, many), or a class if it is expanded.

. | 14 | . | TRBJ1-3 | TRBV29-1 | TGCAGCGTTGATGGGACTTCGTCTGGAAACACCATATATTTT | CSVDGTSSGNTIYF
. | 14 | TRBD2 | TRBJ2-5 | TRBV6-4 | TGTGCCAGCCCCTATGAGCGGGAGGAAGAGACCCAGTACTTC | CASPYEREEETQYF
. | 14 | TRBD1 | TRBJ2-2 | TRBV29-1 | TGCAGCGTGACGGGACAGGGACACACCGGGGAGCTGTTTTTT | CSVTGQGHTGELFF
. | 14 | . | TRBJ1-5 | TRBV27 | TGTGCCAGCAGCGACAGGTGGGGAGGTCAGCCCCAGCATTTT | CASSDRWGGQPQHF
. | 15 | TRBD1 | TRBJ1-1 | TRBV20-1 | TGCAGTGCTAGAATCTTACAGGGGGCGAACACTGAAGCTTTCTTT | CSARILQGANTEAFF
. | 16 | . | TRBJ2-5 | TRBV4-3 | TGCGCCAGCAGCCAAGATTTAGGAGGTAGCCAAGAGACCCAGTACTTC | CASSQDLGGSQETQYF
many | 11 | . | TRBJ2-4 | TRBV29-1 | TGCAGCGGCGGAGCCAAAAACATTCAGTACTTC | CSGGAKNIQYF
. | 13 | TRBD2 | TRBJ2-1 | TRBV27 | TGTGCCAGCTTTACTAGCGGGAGAAATGAGCAGTTCTTC | CASFTSGRNEQFF
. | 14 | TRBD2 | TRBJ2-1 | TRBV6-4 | TGTGCCAGCAGTGAGGGCGGGGGGGCGAATGAGCAGTTCTTC | CASSEGGGANEQFF
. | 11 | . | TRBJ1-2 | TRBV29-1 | TGCAGCGTTGTGACCGTTTATGGCTACACCTTC | CSVVTVYGYTF
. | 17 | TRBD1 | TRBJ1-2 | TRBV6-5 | TGTGCCAGCAGTTCCGCCGGGACAGGGGACTTTAACTATGGCCACACCTTC | CASSSAGTGDFNYGHTF
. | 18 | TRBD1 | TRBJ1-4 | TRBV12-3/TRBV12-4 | TGTGCCAGCAGGGGCCCCGGGACAGGGTCCAACCTGCATGAAAAACTGTTTTTT | CASRGPGTGSNLHEKLFF
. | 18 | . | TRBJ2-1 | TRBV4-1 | TGCGCCAGCAGCCAATCTCTGGGCGGCCCGAGCTCCTACAATGAGCAGTTCTTC | CASSQSLGGPSSYNEQFF
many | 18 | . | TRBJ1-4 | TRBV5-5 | TGTGCCAGCAGCTTTGTTCAGGGATTCAACCCAGGAACTGAAAAACTGTTTTTT | CASSFVQGFNPGTEKLFF
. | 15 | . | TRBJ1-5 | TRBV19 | TGTGCCAGTTCTGGGGACGGGCGGAGCAATCAGCCCCAGCATTTT | CASSGDGRSNQPQHF
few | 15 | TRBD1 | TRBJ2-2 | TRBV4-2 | TGTGCCAGCAGCCAAGGGACAGGGGGCACCGGGGAGCTGTTTTTT | CASSQGTGGTGELFF
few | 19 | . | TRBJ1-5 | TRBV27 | TGTGCCAGCAGCCCTATGGGCCGCAGGGGACTACTTAGCAATCAGCCCCAGCATTTT | CASSPMGRRGLLSNQPQHF
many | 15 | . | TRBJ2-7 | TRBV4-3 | TGCGCCAGCAGCCAAGAATTCGAAGTTTCCTACGAGCAGTACTTC | CASSQEFEVSYEQYF
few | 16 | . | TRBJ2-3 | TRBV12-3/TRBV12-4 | TGTGCCAGCAGTAGCCACATCTCCGGATACACAGATACGCAGTATTTT | CASSSHISGYTDTQYF
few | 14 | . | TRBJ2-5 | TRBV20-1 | TGCAGTGCTAGAGTGTACGGTGCAAAGGTGACCCAGTACTTC | CSARVYGAKVTQYF
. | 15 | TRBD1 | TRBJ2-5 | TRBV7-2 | TGTGCCAGCAGCCCCGACAGGGGCCATCAAGAGACCCAGTACTTC | CASSPDRGHQETQYF
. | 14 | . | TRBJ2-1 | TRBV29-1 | TGCAGCGTCGACGGGGGAGGAAAGTACAATGAGCAGTTCTTC | CSVDGGGKYNEQFF